This is a list of T cell receptor beta chains from one sample in a study of cytomegalovirus exposure and HLA in healthy donors. The method was immunoSEQ multiplex PCR; TCRdb's version includes in-frame clones alone and lacks a portion of them. This sample carries over 40,000 clones, about 85% of them seen once, and the ten largest clones take about 8%. The sequenced material came from PBMCs. The receptors were gathered from a woman aged 40 to 50 in good health and CMV-seropositive. Both conserved end residues are part of each CDR3. D genes are given only for firm matches. Not all rows give a size; the values are once, few, many and, for expanded clones, a class.

v_call	clone_size	j_call	d_call	cdr3_nt	cdr3_aa
TRBV14	once	TRBJ2-1	TRBD2	TGTGCCAGCAGCCAAGGACTAGCGGGGGGGCGCGAGCAGTTCTTC	CASSQGLAGGREQFF
TRBV5-1	-	TRBJ2-6	TRBD2	TGCGCCACTGCGGGGGGTGGTGGGGCCAACGTCCTGACTTTC	CATAGGGGANVLTF
TRBV19	-	TRBJ1-2	-	TGTGCCAGTTCGCTAGGCTATGGCTACACCTTC	CASSLGYGYTF
TRBV4-1	-	TRBJ1-2	-	TGCGCCAGCAGCCAACCCTTGGGAGGTATTGGGGGCTACACCTTC	CASSQPLGGIGGYTF
TRBV6-5	-	TRBJ1-2	TRBD1	TGTGCCAGCTCTATTGGGACAGGGAGAGGCTACACCTTC	CASSIGTGRGYTF
TRBV4-1	-	TRBJ2-3	-	TGCGCCAGCAGCCTCAACAGTTGGACAGATACGCAGTATTTT	CASSLNSWTDTQYF
TRBV28	-	TRBJ2-3	-	TGTGCCAGCAGTGGACTACAGGGGAGGACAGATACGCAGTATTTT	CASSGLQGRTDTQYF
TRBV13	few	TRBJ2-1	TRBD2	TGTGCCAGCAGCGGTCAGCGGGGGGGCTACAATGAGCAGTTCTTC	CASSGQRGGYNEQFF
TRBV7-2	-	TRBJ1-2	TRBD1	TGTGCCAGCAGCGCGACCGCGGGACAGGGTTATGGCTACACCTTC	CASSATAGQGYGYTF
TRBV13	-	TRBJ2-7	TRBD2	TGTGCCAGCTCGACGTTGGGACTAGCTTACCACGAGCAGTACTTC	CASSTLGLAYHEQYF